This T cell receptor (beta chain) was identified during a study of CD8 T cells in ankylosing spondylitis. Study-level findings and limits: Matched ankylosing spondylitis synovial fluid reportedly contained a significantly enriched population of disease-linked clones. Peripheral blood held disease-linked clones only at relatively low frequency, and these were CD8+. Among TCR beta sequences, a motif of under 10 highly homologous variants appeared characteristic of ankylosing spondylitis blood.

Looked up from germline, CDR1 is KGHSH and CDR2 is LQKENI. This CDR3 is built from 13 residues. V was trimmed by 5 bases and J by 1 base, leaving 5 bases between them. Generation of TCR beta libraries employed quantitative 5'-RACE incorporating molecular barcodes. MiXCR, run by TCRdb on the 5' RACE reads, gives a single entry per CDR3 protein. The data contain 250,000 to 300,000 distinct CDR3 sequences, about 20% of them singletons. On this clonotype: What it binds is not known.

The source of this sequence is a male donor with ankylosing spondylitis or in good health (not recorded which). The rearrangement joins TRBV18 to TRBJ2-2; D unclear. The sequenced material came from blood, either unsorted or a sorted T cell fraction (not recorded which). The CDR3 DNA sequence: TGTGCCAGCTCAGACTTGAACACCGGGGAGCTGTTTTTT. Translated, it gives CASSDLNTGELFF.